This record covers a single TCR beta chain. The assay was immunoSEQ multiplex PCR, and TCRdb's table has in-frame clones only and misses some. The data show around 50,000 clones, with roughly 92% seen just once and roughly 12% held by the top ten. The data originate from a study of OX40 agonist ivuxolimab in advanced cancers. Looked up from germline, CDR1 is SGHTA and CDR2 is FQGNSA. The CDR3 spans 15 residues. Trimming at V came to 3 bases and at J to 5 bases, leaving 8 bases not matched to a gene. The sequence was obtained from an adult with an advanced solid tumor such as melanoma, head and neck, liver or kidney cancer. This specimen was CD4+ or CD8+ T cells sorted from blood, taken in a trial of the OX40 agonist ivuxolimab. V is TRBV7-2 and J is TRBJ2-7; 9 nucleotides line up with TRBD1. CDR3 in DNA: TGTGCCAGCAGCTTGGATGGGACAGGGAACCACGAGCAGTACTTC. Its protein is CASSLDGTGNHEQYF.